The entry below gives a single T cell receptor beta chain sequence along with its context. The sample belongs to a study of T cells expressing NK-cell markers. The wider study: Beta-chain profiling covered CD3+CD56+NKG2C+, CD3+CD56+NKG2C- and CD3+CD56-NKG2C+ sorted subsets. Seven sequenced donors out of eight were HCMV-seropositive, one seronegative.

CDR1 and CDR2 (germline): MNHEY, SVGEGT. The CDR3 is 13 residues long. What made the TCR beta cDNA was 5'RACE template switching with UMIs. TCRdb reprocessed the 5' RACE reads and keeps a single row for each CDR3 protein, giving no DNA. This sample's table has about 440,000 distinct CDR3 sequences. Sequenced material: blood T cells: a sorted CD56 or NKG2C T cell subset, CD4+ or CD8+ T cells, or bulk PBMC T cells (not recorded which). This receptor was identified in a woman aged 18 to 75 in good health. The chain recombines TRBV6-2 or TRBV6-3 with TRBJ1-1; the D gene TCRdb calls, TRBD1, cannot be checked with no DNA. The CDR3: CASMLDRADSAFF.